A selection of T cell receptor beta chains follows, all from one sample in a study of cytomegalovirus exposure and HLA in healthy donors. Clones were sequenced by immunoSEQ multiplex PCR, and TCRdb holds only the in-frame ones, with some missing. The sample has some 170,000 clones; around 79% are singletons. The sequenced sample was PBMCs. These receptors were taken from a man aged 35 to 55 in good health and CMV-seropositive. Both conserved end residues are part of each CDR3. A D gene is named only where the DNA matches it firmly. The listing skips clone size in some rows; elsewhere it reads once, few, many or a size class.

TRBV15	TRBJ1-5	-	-	TGTGCCACCAGCACCCTTAACGGACTTCAGCCCCAGCATTTT	CATSTLNGLQPQHF
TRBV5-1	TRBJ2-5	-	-	TGCGCCAGCAGCTCGGTTGACGGGGTAGAGACCCAGTACTTC	CASSSVDGVETQYF
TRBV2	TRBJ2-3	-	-	TGTGCCAGCAAACTCTCCAAGGGGACAGATACGCAGTATTTT	CASKLSKGTDTQYF
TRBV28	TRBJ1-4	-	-	TGTGCCAGCAGTTTGGACAGCGCGACAACTAATGAAAAACTGTTTTTT	CASSLDSATTNEKLFF
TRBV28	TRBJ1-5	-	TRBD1	TGTGCCAGCAGTTCAACAGGGGGCTGGCAGCCCCAGCATTTT	CASSSTGGWQPQHF
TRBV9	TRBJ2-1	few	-	TGTGCCAGCAGCCCCCGCGGGCCGAGCTCCTACAATGAGCAGTTCTTC	CASSPRGPSSYNEQFF
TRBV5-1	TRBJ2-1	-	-	TGCGCCAGCAGCTTCCCGCTAGAAGGTAATGAGCAGTTCTTC	CASSFPLEGNEQFF
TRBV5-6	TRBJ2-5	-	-	TGTGCCAGCAGCTTGGGAACAGTCCAAGAGACCCAGTACTTC	CASSLGTVQETQYF
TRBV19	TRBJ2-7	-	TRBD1	TGTGCCAGTAGTAGCAGGGACAGCCCCTACGAGCAGTACTTC	CASSSRDSPYEQYF
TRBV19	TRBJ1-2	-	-	TGTGCCAGTAGTCCACGGAACTATGGCTACACCTTC	CASSPRNYGYTF
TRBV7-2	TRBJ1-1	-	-	TGTGCCAGCAGCCTTAGTGCCTCCTACACTGAAGCTTTCTTT	CASSLSASYTEAFF
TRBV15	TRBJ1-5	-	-	TGTGCCACCAGCAGAGCGGGGGGGCCCGAGGGGCAGCCCCAGCATTTT	CATSRAGGPEGQPQHF
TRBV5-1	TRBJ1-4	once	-	TGCGCCAGCAGCTTGGCCTTCGGGAGGGATGAAAAACTGTTTTTT	CASSLAFGRDEKLFF
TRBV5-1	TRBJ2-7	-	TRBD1	TGCGCCAGCAGCTTGGTGGTAGGACAGGGCTCTTACGAGCAGTACTTC	CASSLVVGQGSYEQYF
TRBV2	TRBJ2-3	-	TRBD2	TGTGCCAGCGGCCCGTCTAGCGGTAGCACAGATACGCAGTATTTT	CASGPSSGSTDTQYF
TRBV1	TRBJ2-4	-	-	TGCACCAGCAGCCACACTAAGCGGGACTACAAAAACAGTCAGTACTTC	CTSSHTKRDYKNSQYF
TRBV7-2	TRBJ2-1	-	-	TGTGCCAGCAGCTTACATGGGCCGGGACTTGACAATGAGCAGTTCTTC	CASSLHGPGLDNEQFF
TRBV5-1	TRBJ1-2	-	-	TGCGCCAGCAGCTTAGGGGTCCTCGATCCTCACACCTTC	CASSLGVLDPHTF
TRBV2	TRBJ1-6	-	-	TGTGCCAGCAGAGCACTAGATTCACCCCTCCACTTT	CASRALDSPLHF
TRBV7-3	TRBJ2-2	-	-	TGTGCCAGCACCCTGGGGCTTAACACCGGGGAGCTGTTTTTT	CASTLGLNTGELFF
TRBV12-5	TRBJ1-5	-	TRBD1	TGTGCTAGGACACGGACAGGGCGTCAGCCCCAGCATTTT	CARTRTGRQPQHF
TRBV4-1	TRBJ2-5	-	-	TGCGCCAGCAGCCCCTGGGCTAGCCAAGGGCAAGAGACCCAGTACTTC	CASSPWASQGQETQYF
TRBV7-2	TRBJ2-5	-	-	TGTGCCAGCAGCTGGGAAAGCGGGTTGGGGCTCCAAGAGACCCAGTACTTC	CASSWESGLGLQETQYF
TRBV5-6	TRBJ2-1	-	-	TGTGCCAGCAGCTTCCCGGGGACTGTCCACAATGAGCAGTTCTTC	CASSFPGTVHNEQFF